This T cell receptor (beta chain) came from a study of blood T cells in healthy people across ages. The authors ran a second PCR of about 7 to 11 cycles using a sample-barcoded 5' primer and a J-beta primer mix. TCRdb re-derived calls from the 5' RACE reads in MiXCR, one entry per CDR3 protein. The repertoire has hundreds of thousands of distinct CDR3 sequences, around 26% of them found once; the top ten carry 17%. CDR3 length: 15 amino acids. Trimming cost V 5 bases and J 0 bases, with 13 bases left between them. Germline CDR1 reads SGHVS; CDR2 reads FNYEAQ. This clonotype was picked up a small number of times.

The clonotype comes from a woman of 80 years or more in good health. The chain is built from TRBV7-6 and TRBJ2-5; no definite D call. Sequenced material: blood. CDR3 nucleotides: TGTGCCAGCAGCGCCCGGATAGCAAACCAAGAGACCCAGTACTTC. This encodes CASSARIANQETQYF.